This section outlines one T cell receptor (beta chain) sequence together with its context. The authors' processing: Reference gene primer amplification gave nucleated cell count estimates. TCRdb keeps only in-frame clones here, not all; method: immunoSEQ multiplex PCR. That table furnishes V, J and clone size, whereas the DNA furnished D and trimming. The table records more than 150,000 clones, 80% of them present only once. The data stem from a study of blood T cell repertoires in COVID-19. Study summary: The United States, Italy and Spain provided the acute and convalescent COVID-19 samples. PBMCs, B-cell-depleted T cells, or T cells were the source of the cDNA or gDNA that made up the material.

The germline CDR1 and CDR2 sequences are SGHVS and FQNEAQ. The CDR3 loop spans 15 amino acids. V gave up 6 bases and J gave up 6 bases, with 21 bases separating them. Specimen: PBMCs or T cells enriched from blood (not recorded which). The chain combines TRBV7-8 with TRBJ2-7; possibly TRBD1 for D (6 bases). The TCR comes from a man aged 55 to 69 who had been exposed to COVID-19. CDR3 bases: TGTGCCAGCAGGGCAATCCAGGGGAGATCCCTCGAGCAGTACTTC. Its protein product is CASRAIQGRSLEQYF.